Below, 14 T cell receptor beta chains from the same sample are listed, as sequenced in a study of STAT5B mutations in CD4+ large granular lymphocyte leukemia. Profiling relied on immunoSEQ multiplex PCR, and the TCRdb table lists in-frame clones only, not all of them. The profile shows tens of thousands of clones, approximately 72% of them singletons. Material for sequencing was CD4+ T cells from blood buffy coats. The receptors here all came from a human donor in good health.

CDR3 bases: TGTGCCAGCAGCCAACGACAGGAGACCTCCAATGCGGGTATCAATGAGCAGTTCTTC. It yields the protein CASSQRQETSNAGINEQFF. The genes are TRBV4-2 and TRBJ2-1, with a possible D match to TRBD1 (6 bases). The germline gives CDR1 LGHNA, CDR2 YNFKEQ. With 2 bases removed from V and 6 bases from J, the gap between germline ends came to 26 bases. This CDR3 has 19 residues.

The V gene is TRBV27, the J gene TRBJ1-1, with 7 nucleotides matching TRBD1. Per the germline V gene, CDR1 is MNHEY and CDR2 is SMNVEV (reference sequence). The CDR3 spans 13 residues. The ends lost 6 bases at V and 9 bases at J; junction bases unmatched: 10. CDR3 sequence: CASRTPGQQQAFF. In nucleotides, the CDR3 is TGTGCCAGCAGGACCCCGGGACAGCAGCAAGCTTTCTTT.

In its sample, this clone was seen a few times. The chain has TRBV5-1 and TRBJ1-6, with 9 bases aligning to TRBD1. CDR1 and CDR2 from the germline V gene are SGHRS and YFSETQ. CDR3 length: 14 residues. The V gene end was trimmed by 4 bases and the J gene end by 10 bases; junction bases not matched to a gene: 6. CDR3 protein: CASSADRGGSPLHF. DNA for the CDR3: TGCGCCAGCAGCGCGGACAGGGGAGGATCACCCCTCCACTTT.

This rearrangement joins TRBV6-1 to TRBJ2-5, with 7 bases aligning to TRBD2. Per the germline V gene, CDR1 is MNHNS and CDR2 is SASEGT. CDR3 size: 13 residues. V lost 7 bases and J lost 13; bases outside the gene matches: 15. In DNA, the CDR3 is TGTGCCAGCACCGGAAATTCGCGGGAGAATTCGTACTTC. Protein: CASTGNSRENSYF.

The chain has TRBV28 and TRBJ1-2; maybe TRBD1 (6 bases). The CDR3 covers 14 residues. Trimming stripped 7 bases from V and 8 bases from J, with 20 bases between. Looked up from germline, CDR1 is MDHEN and CDR2 is SYDVKM. This CDR3 is CASTSSQGLGGYTF. CDR3 DNA: TGTGCCAGCACTTCATCGCAGGGGCTGGGAGGCTACACCTTC.

V and J are TRBV28 and TRBJ2-3; D gene uncertain. Trimming shortened V by 3 bases and J by 8 bases, and 9 bases separated the two germline ends. The CDR3 has 12 amino acids. The V gene's germline CDR1 is MDHEN and CDR2 SYDVKM. The CDR3 loop reads CASSLPHTTQYF. CDR3 nucleotides: TGTGCCAGCAGTTTGCCCCATACTACGCAGTATTTT.

This rearrangement joins TRBV11-2 to TRBJ2-7; D may be TRBD1 (5 bases). CDR1 and CDR2 from the germline V gene are SGHAT and FQNNGV. Trimming cost V 1 base and J 1 base, with 14 bases left between them. The CDR3 has 16 residues. Written as DNA, the CDR3 is TGTGCCAGCAGCTTAGGCCCGGGCAGGGAATCCTACGAGCAGTACTTC. This sequence encodes CASSLGPGRESYEQYF.

This clone appeared once. V is TRBV6-1 and J is TRBJ2-1; a possible D gene is TRBD1 (6 bases). In germline, CDR1 is MNHNS, CDR2 SASEGT. The CDR3 is 11 residues long. Deletions cut 5 bases from V and 10 bases from J, with 9 bases between. The CDR3 here is CASSYQGEQFF. The CDR3 coding sequence is TGTGCCAGCAGTTATCAGGGGGAGCAGTTCTTC.

This clone was counted between two and nine times. The chain is built from TRBV7-9 and TRBJ2-7; either TRBD1 or TRBD2 may supply D (6 bases each). The V and J ends lost 4 bases and 6 bases respectively, with 16 bases between them. This CDR3 region has 14 residues. The V gene's germline CDR1 is SEHNR and CDR2 FQNEAQ (reference sequence). For the CDR3, the DNA is TGTGCCAGCAGCTCAGGGGCAGGGGAGGTCGAGCAGTACTTC. Translated, it gives CASSSGAGEVEQYF. The complete variable domain, with remaining parts taken from reference TRBV7-9 and TRBJ2-7, reads DTGVSQNPRHKITKRGQNVTFRCDPISEHNRLYWYRQTLGQGPEFLTYFQNEAQLEKSRLLSDRFSAERPKGSFSTLEIQRTEQGDSAMYLCASSSGAGEVEQYFGPGTRLTVT.

V is TRBV7-2 and J is TRBJ1-1; D is perhaps TRBD1 (5 bases). This CDR3 comprises 16 residues. Trimming took 2 bases from V and 0 from J, leaving 13 bases between them. CDR1 is SGHTA, CDR2 FQGNSA, per germline. The CDR3 protein is CASSLFGGTMNTEAFF. The CDR3 bases are TGTGCCAGCAGCTTATTCGGGGGAACTATGAACACTGAAGCTTTCTTT.

V gene TRBV7-2 combines with J gene TRBJ2-1, with no clear D. Trimming stripped 1 base from V and 5 bases from J, with 6 bases between. The CDR3 is 13 residues long. CDR1 is SGHTA, CDR2 FQGNSA, per germline. The CDR3 reads CASSLGPDNEQFF. The CDR3 coding sequence is TGTGCCAGCAGCTTAGGCCCGGACAATGAGCAGTTCTTC.

This clone showed up just once. This rearrangement joins TRBV6-5 to TRBJ2-7; 10 bases fit TRBD2. Trimming cost V 4 bases and J 3 bases; bases outside gene matches: 3. The CDR3 extends over 14 amino acids. In germline, CDR1 is MNHEY, CDR2 SVGAGI. Here the CDR3 DNA reads TGTGCCAGCAGTTTAGCGGGGGGCGGCTACGAGCAGTACTTC. It codes for CASSLAGGGYEQYF.

Only a few counts were recorded for this clone. The chain links TRBV5-4 to TRBJ1-2; D ambiguous. The CDR3 length is 11 residues. Per germline, CDR1 SGHNT and CDR2 YYREEE (reference sequence). V dropped 2 bases and J dropped 3 bases, with 2 bases sitting between them. CDR3 protein: CASSLDYGYTF. The CDR3 DNA sequence: TGTGCCAGCAGCTTAGACTATGGCTACACCTTC.

The chain links TRBV2 to TRBJ2-1, with 9 positions matching TRBD2. CDR1 is SNHLY, CDR2 FYNNEI, per germline. J gave up 10 bases and V 1 base, and 5 bases lay outside the gene matches. The CDR3 extends over 14 amino acids. The CDR3 is CASSEVRGGVEQFF. In nucleotides, the CDR3 is TGTGCCAGCAGTGAAGTGCGGGGGGGCGTGGAGCAGTTCTTC.